This TCR beta chain was captured by sequencing in a study of PD-1 blockade in classical Hodgkin lymphoma. A remark on this clone: Its antigen remains unknown.

General observations from the study: Healthy donors were reported to have higher baseline TCR diversity than newly diagnosed patients. By cycle point C4D1, TCR diversity had risen significantly in CD4+ cells (but not CD8+ cells).

Germline V gene sequence: CDR1 SGHNT, CDR2 YYREEE (reference sequence). CDR3 length: 14 amino acids. V was cut by 1 base and J by 4 bases, with 12 bases left in between. TCRdb's table, derived via immunoSEQ multiplex PCR, lists solely in-frame clones and lacks some. The top ten clones hold more than 7.5% of a sample with approximately 65,000 clones, 90% to 95% of them seen once. Sample time point: cycle 4 day 1 (C4D1), after 6 weeks of nivolumab. Brentuximab vedotin exposure varied, and every patient relapsed after autologous stem cell transplantation. The receptor's source is a human donor with classical Hodgkin lymphoma. Source: peripheral blood mononuclear cells (PBMCs), taken before the fourth cycle of nivolumab. The chain joins TRBV5-4 to TRBJ2-7; D perhaps matches TRBD1 (6 bases). DNA for the CDR3: TGTGCCAGCAGCTTGACACAGGGAGATTACGAGCAGTACTTC. It yields the protein CASSLTQGDYEQYF.